These 25 T cell receptor beta chains originate from one sample sequenced in a study of cytomegalovirus exposure and HLA in healthy donors. The PCR contained 60 Vbeta and 13 Jbeta primers. This table comes from immunoSEQ multiplex PCR, and its TCRdb copy is limited to in-frame clones, with some not included. The sample carries roughly 100,000 clones, 71% recorded once. Sequencing used PBMCs. These receptor sequences come from a female donor in good health and CMV-seronegative.

The chain employs TRBV7-7 and TRBJ2-7; 8 nucleotides line up with TRBD1. The CDR3 contains 17 residues. Germline lookup yields CDR1 SSHAT and CDR2 FNYEAQ (reference sequence). J lost 2 bases, V lost 5 bases, and 14 bases had no gene match. The CDR3 DNA reads TGTGCCAGCAGCCGAACGCAGGGGCAGGGGGCTACCTACGAGCAGTACTTC. It yields the protein CASSRTQGQGATYEQYF. Drawing the rest from reference TRBV7-7 and TRBJ2-7, the complete variable domain is GAGVSQSPRYKVTKRGQDVTLRCDPISSHATLYWYQQALGQGPEFLTYFNYEAQPDKSGLPSDRFSAERPEGSISTLTIQRTEQRDSAMYRCASSRTQGQGATYEQYFGPGTRLTVT.

The chain links TRBV5-4 to TRBJ2-7; D is unclear. V was shortened by 4 bases and J by 3 bases, with 5 bases between the two germline ends. The CDR3 sequence is 11 residues long. CDR1 is SGHNT, CDR2 YYREEE, per germline (reference sequence). The CDR3 protein is CASSQLYEQYF. The CDR3 DNA reads as TGTGCCAGCAGCCAACTCTACGAGCAGTACTTC.

This clone turned up a few times. The genes are TRBV10-3 and TRBJ2-7, with TRBD1 matching 7 bases. Germline-derived CDR1 and CDR2 are ENHRY and SYGVKD. CDR3 length: 14 residues. Germline trimming cut 5 bases from V and 2 bases from J; bases unmatched to any gene: 6. The CDR3 spells CAISPDRDTYEQYF. For the CDR3, the DNA is TGTGCCATCAGTCCCGACAGGGATACCTACGAGCAGTACTTC.

This chain links TRBV29-1 with TRBJ2-7, with 8 positions matching TRBD2. Germline V CDR1 and CDR2: SQVTM, ANQGSEA. The CDR3 covers 13 residues. V was clipped by 3 bases and J by 2 bases; unmatched bases: 3. The CDR3 protein is CSVDGGRPYEQYF. In DNA form, the CDR3 reads TGCAGCGTTGACGGCGGGAGGCCCTACGAGCAGTACTTC.

V gene TRBV5-1 combines with J gene TRBJ1-1; no clear D. CDR1 SGHRS and CDR2 YFSETQ come from the germline V gene. V lost 0 bases and J lost 7, with 10 bases in between. The CDR3 has 13 amino acids. In DNA form, the CDR3 reads TGCGCCAGCAGCTTGGTCTTCGGGGTTGAAGCTTTCTTT. It codes for CASSLVFGVEAFF.

This clone was detected a few times. The chain employs TRBV2 and TRBJ1-2; a weak D match, TRBD1 (6 bases). Germline V gene lookup returns CDR1 SNHLY and CDR2 FYNNEI. The CDR3 extends over 18 amino acids. The V end was cut by 7 bases, the J end by 4 bases, with 28 bases between. CDR3 sequence (DNA): TGTGCCAGCATGGTTCCAACAGGGACGTTGGACTTAGGCTATGGCTACACCTTC. Translation gives CASMVPTGTLDLGYGYTF.

Regarding this clone: Germline is not matched at one junction end, which may reflect a read error. The rearrangement uses TRBV19 and TRBJ2-2; weak D call: TRBD2 (5 bases). CDR1 is LNHDA, CDR2 SQIVND, per germline (reference sequence). The CDR3 covers 13 residues. The CDR3 reads CASSPRLTGEPFF. The CDR3 DNA is TGTGCCAGTAGTCCCCGACTGACCGGGGAGCCGTTTTTT.

The sample holds a few counts of this clone. The rearrangement uses TRBV5-1 and TRBJ2-1; D is perhaps TRBD2 (6 bases). CDR3 size: 15 residues. Looked up from germline, CDR1 is SGHRS and CDR2 is YFSETQ. The ends were cut back, 4 bases at V and 5 bases at J, with 16 bases in the middle. The CDR3 DNA reads as TGCGCCAGCAGCCCGGGACTTGGGGAGCACAATGAGCAGTTCTTC. Translating it yields CASSPGLGEHNEQFF.

The chain has TRBV27 and TRBJ1-2; 8 positions match TRBD1. Trimming removed 3 bases from V and 1 base from J; junction bases left unmatched: 16. The CDR3 extends over 19 amino acids. CDR1 is MNHEY, CDR2 SMNVEV, per germline (reference sequence). CDR3 amino acids: CASSFRGTGLGQINYGYTF. Written as DNA, the CDR3 is TGTGCCAGCAGTTTTCGAGGGACAGGCCTGGGACAAATTAACTATGGCTACACCTTC.

The V and J genes are TRBV9 and TRBJ1-1, with TRBD1 as a possible D gene (5 bases). Germline lookup yields CDR1 SGDLS and CDR2 YYNGEE. The CDR3 consists of 14 residues. Deletions cut 0 bases from V and 8 bases from J, with 14 bases between. CDR3 sequence (DNA): TGTGCCAGCAGCGTAGCTATCCAGGGAGGGGAAGCTTTCTTT. Its translation: CASSVAIQGGEAFF.

This clone was detected only a few times. This chain uses TRBV6-4 with TRBJ1-6, with D possibly TRBD1 on 6 matching bases. Germline CDR1 and CDR2: MRHNA and SNTAGT. The CDR3 runs 18 residues. V lost 3 bases to trimming and J lost 4 bases, with 19 bases between them. CDR3: CASSDRPGGGGYNSPLHF. CDR3 coding DNA: TGTGCCAGCAGTGATAGACCTGGGGGCGGGGGATATAATTCACCCCTCCACTTT.

V usage is TRBV5-1 and J usage is TRBJ2-5; TRBD1 might be the D (6 bases). Germline V gene sequence: CDR1 SGHRS, CDR2 YFSETQ. This CDR3 has 14 residues. V lost 3 bases and J lost 10, with 19 bases in between. The CDR3 DNA reads as TGCGCCAGCAGCTCATCAGGGGCCGCTGGAAGCCAGTACTTC. Translated: CASSSSGAAGSQYF.

Ten or more counts support this clone. The chain carries TRBV5-5 and TRBJ1-2; D is undetermined. Germline CDR1 SGHKS, CDR2 YYEKEE (reference sequence). This CDR3 is 12 amino acids long. Between the trimmed V and J ends, which lost 0 bases and 6 bases, there was a span of 6 bases. The CDR3 is CASSLDNHGYTF. CDR3 nucleotides: TGTGCCAGCAGCTTGGACAACCATGGCTACACCTTC.

The chain employs TRBV7-9 and TRBJ1-2, with D possibly matching TRBD1 (6 bases). V lost 5 bases and J lost 2, with 15 bases in between. This CDR3 has 15 amino acids. CDR1 and CDR2 (germline): SEHNR, FQNEAQ (reference sequence). The CDR3 reads CASSRPNTGNYGYTF. The CDR3 nucleotides read TGTGCCAGCAGCCGCCCCAACACAGGGAACTATGGCTACACCTTC.

V gene TRBV7-6 combines with J gene TRBJ1-3; D possibly corresponds to TRBD1 (5 bases). CDR1 SGHVS and CDR2 FNYEAQ come from the germline V gene. Trimming stripped 3 bases from V and 0 bases from J, with 21 bases between. The CDR3 runs 19 residues. Here the CDR3 DNA reads TGTGCCAGCAGCTTTAGGGGTTCCTCAAATCCCCTCTCTGGAAACACCATATATTTT. This sequence encodes CASSFRGSSNPLSGNTIYF.

Worth noting for this clone: Additional DNA sequences in this sample encode the identical CDR3. The rearrangement joins TRBV6-6 to TRBJ2-1; 9 bases match TRBD2. CDR3 size: 15 residues. Germline CDR1 MNHNY, CDR2 SVGAGI (reference sequence). Trimming took 4 bases from V and 5 from J; bases not matched to a gene: 6. The CDR3 region is CASSWGLARNNEQFF. CDR3 DNA sequence: TGTGCCAGCAGTTGGGGACTAGCTCGCAACAATGAGCAGTTCTTC.

With respect to this clone: Its ends do not fully match the called genes, so a read error is possible. The chain combines TRBV14 with TRBJ2-7; a weak D match, TRBD2 (7 bases). This CDR3 comprises 16 residues. Germline CDR1 reads SGHDN; CDR2 reads FVKESK. The CDR3 protein is CASSKDQGRGSGEQYF. CDR3 nucleotides: TGTGCCAGCAGCAAAGACCAGGGGCGGGGGTCTGGCGAGCAGTACTTC.

The V and J genes are TRBV13 and TRBJ1-2, with a possible D match to TRBD1 (5 bases). V was shortened by 5 bases and J by 3 bases, with 22 bases between the two germline ends. The length of the CDR3 is 17 residues. Per germline, CDR1 PRHDT and CDR2 FYEKMQ (reference sequence). The CDR3 loop reads CASSPGASPLVHYGYTF. In DNA form, the CDR3 reads TGTGCCAGCAGCCCTGGGGCCAGTCCCCTCGTCCACTATGGCTACACCTTC.

V usage is TRBV10-1 and J usage is TRBJ2-3; 14 bases fit TRBD2. The CDR3 has 16 residues. The V segment lost 7 bases and the J segment 5 bases; nucleotides outside the gene matches: 8. CDR1 is WNHNN and CDR2 is SYGVQD in the germline V gene (reference sequence). The DNA for the CDR3 is TGCGCCAGCAATTCGGGACTAGCGGGAGCCGGAGATACGCAGTATTTT. Amino acids: CASNSGLAGAGDTQYF.

The chain uses TRBV10-3 and TRBJ2-7, with TRBD2 matching over 11 bases. The CDR3 is 14 amino acids. Germline V lookup: CDR1 ENHRY, CDR2 SYGVKD. V dropped 4 bases and J dropped 2; count of bases not matched to a gene: 1. In DNA form, the CDR3 reads TGTGCCATCAGTGGACTAGCGGGAACCTACGAGCAGTACTTC. This codes for CAISGLAGTYEQYF.

The chain uses TRBV4-3 and TRBJ2-5, with TRBD1 identical over 11 bases. With 3 bases clipped from V and 2 bases from J, the junction kept 2 bases outside the gene matches. The germline gives CDR1 LGHNA, CDR2 YSLEER. The CDR3 runs to 15 residues. CDR3 nucleotides: TGCGCCAGCAGCCATGGACAGGGGGCTCAAGAGACCCAGTACTTC. Translation: CASSHGQGAQETQYF.

V is TRBV6-6 and J is TRBJ2-3; D is possibly TRBD2 (5 bases). The V gene's germline CDR1 is MNHNY and CDR2 SVGAGI (reference sequence). This CDR3 contains 12 residues. With 6 bases removed from V and 8 bases from J, the gap between germline ends came to 12 bases. Here the CDR3 reads CASSPREGTQYF. The CDR3 coding sequence is TGTGCCAGCAGCCCACGTGAGGGTACGCAGTATTTT.

This clone was counted between two and nine times. The chain uses TRBV11-3 and TRBJ2-7; no firm D call. The V and J ends lost 3 bases and 3 bases respectively, with 6 bases between them. Germline V CDR1 and CDR2: SGHNT, YENEEA. There are 12 residues in the CDR3. The DNA for the CDR3 is TGTGCCAGCAGCTTCAACAACTACGAGCAGTACTTC. Encoded protein: CASSFNNYEQYF.

J is TRBJ1-5 and V is TRBV28; D uncertain. The V end was cut by 1 base, the J end by 0 bases, with 7 bases between. Looked up from germline, CDR1 is MDHEN and CDR2 is SYDVKM. CDR3 length equals 15 residues. CDR3 DNA: TGTGCCAGCAGTTTATTTCCTTATAGCAATCAGCCCCAGCATTTT. This encodes CASSLFPYSNQPQHF.

This chain uses TRBV5-5 with TRBJ1-5, with TRBD1 as a possible D gene (5 bases). V lost 4 bases, J lost 5 bases, and 25 bases lay in between. From germline, CDR1 is SGHKS and CDR2 YYEKEE (reference sequence). The CDR3 sequence is 18 residues long. The CDR3 here is CASSLEVGGLGNDQPQHF. CDR3 bases: TGTGCCAGCAGCCTCGAGGTCGGGGGACTGGGTAACGATCAGCCCCAGCATTTT.